The 24 T cell receptor beta chains below were found in one sample sequenced in a study of tissue T cells after allogeneic stem cell transplantation. Time point: mouse harvest day 7 after allogeneic transplant. Tail vein injection delivered 10^7 T-cell-depleted bone marrow cells and 10^6 splenic CD5+ T cells. Sequencing was performed with immunoSEQ multiplex PCR; in TCRdb, only in-frame clones are kept and a portion is missing. The data show 8,500 to 9,000 clones, approximately 47% seen once. Sequenced material: skin. Every receptor here comes from a female BALB/c mouse given C57BL/6 T cells with graft-versus-host disease after an allogeneic hematopoietic cell transplant.

This clone was found a few times. The genes and germline here are from mouse. The CDR3 is cut off 1 residue early in the read; its end comes from the germline J gene. The rearrangement links TRBV1 to TRBJ1-4, with D unresolved. This CDR3 spans 15 amino acids. Between the trimmed V and J ends, which lost 1 base and 0 bases, there was a span of 6 bases. Germline CDR1 and CDR2: NSQYPW and LRSPGD (reference sequence). CDR3 DNA (partial): TGCACCTGCAGTGCAGTCCTCATTTCCAACGAAAGATTATTT. Protein: CTCSAVLISNERLF. The whole CDR3 reads CTCSAVLISNERLFF.

This clone was seen a few times. Germline and genes: mouse. The missing CDR3 end, 1 residue past where the read stops, is filled in from the germline J gene. The rearrangement joins TRBV13-3 to TRBJ2-3; 13 bases match TRBD2. The V segment lost 3 bases and the J segment 3 bases; nucleotides outside the gene matches: 7. CDR1 and CDR2 from the germline V gene are NNHDY and SYVADS. The length of the CDR3 is 17 residues. The chain's CDR3 is CASSGTGGAHWAETLYF. The sequenced part of the CDR3 DNA is TGTGCCAGCAGTGGGACTGGGGGGGCGCATTGGGCAGAAACGCTGTAT.

This clone came up a few times. These gene names are mouse names. Read data end 1 residue before the CDR3 end; the end is taken from the germline J gene. The chain combines TRBV23 with TRBJ1-4; TRBD1, the table's D call, was not compared with the DNA. The CDR3 runs 14 residues. The V gene's germline CDR1 is KGHTA and CDR2 FQNQQP. The chain's CDR3 is CSSRRDRANERLFF. CDR3 DNA (partial): TGCTCCAGCAGGCGGGACAGGGCCAACGAAAGATTATTT.

A word on this clone: The genes are named according to mouse. The read terminates 1 residue ahead of where the CDR3 ends, so the germline J gene completes it. The gene calls are TRBV16 and TRBJ2-4; D is undetermined. The germline V and J ends were trimmed by 2 bases and 3 bases, with 6 bases remaining between them. The CDR3 extends over 13 amino acids. CDR1 and CDR2 (germline): SGHSA, FRNQAP. The CDR3 here is CASSLSWQNTLYF. CDR3 DNA, as far as it was read: TGTGCAAGCAGCTTATCCTGGCAAAACACCTTGTAC.

Turning to this clone: Gene names denote mouse genes. The CDR3 goes on 1 residue after the read ends, and that part is filled in from the germline J gene. Other DNA sequences of this sample code for an identical CDR3. The genes are TRBV26 and TRBJ1-1; D call uncertain. CDR1 KGHPV and CDR2 FQNQEV come from the germline V gene (reference sequence). CDR3 length: 13 amino acids. Trimming removed 4 bases at V and 1 base at J, with 7 bases between. Incomplete CDR3 DNA: TGTGCCAGCAGTCCGGGAGGGAACACAGAAGTCTTC. It encodes CASSPGGNTEVF. The full CDR3 reads CASSPGGNTEVFF.

Details on this clone: All gene names here are mouse names. With the read ending 1 residue before the CDR3 end, the germline J gene is used to fill in that end. The chain employs TRBV19 and TRBJ2-4; D is perhaps TRBD1 (5 bases). V lost 1 base to trimming and J lost 0 bases, with 9 bases between them. Germline values: CDR1 FNHDT, CDR2 SITEND (reference sequence). CDR3 length: 15 amino acids. This CDR3 reads CASSISGSSQNTLYF. The part of the CDR3 DNA that was read is TGTGCCAGCAGTATATCAGGGTCTAGTCAAAACACCTTGTAC. The variable domain in full, completed from reference TRBV19 and TRBJ2-4, reads GGIITQTPKFLIGQEGQKLTLKCQQNFNHDTMYWYRQDSGKGLRLIYYSITENDLQKGDLSEGYDASREKKSSFSLTVTSAQKNEMAVFLCASSISGSSQNTLYFGAGTRLSVL.

In its sample, this clone was seen a few times. Gene names follow the mouse nomenclature. The missing CDR3 end, 1 residue past where the read stops, is filled in from the germline J gene. The chain carries TRBV5 and TRBJ1-2; perhaps TRBD1 as D (5 bases). From germline, CDR1 is LGHNA and CDR2 YNLKQL (reference sequence). The CDR3 is 13 residues long. V lost 1 base and J lost 5, with 8 bases in between. The CDR3 bases that were read are TGTGCCAGCAGCCAAGTAGGGGATTCCGACTACACC. Translation: CASSQVGDSDYT. The entire CDR3 sequence reads CASSQVGDSDYTF.

This clone was seen just once. The listed genes are named as in mouse. Here the CDR3 reads CASSLAGTGQLYF. Partial CDR3 DNA: TGTGCCAGCAGTTTAGCTGGCACCGGGCAGCTCTAC. The rearrangement links TRBV15 to TRBJ2-2; no clear D. Read sequence stops 1 residue before the CDR3 end, and the germline J gene provides the missing end. The germline gives CDR1 SGHND, CDR2 FRSKSL. The V end was cut by 0 bases, the J end by 4 bases, with 3 bases between. This CDR3 comprises 13 residues.

Points on this clone: Mouse germline and gene names are used. The CDR3 end lies 1 residue beyond the end of the read and is filled in from the germline J gene. The chain employs TRBV29 and TRBJ2-5; D is uncertain. The CDR3 consists of 15 residues. Germline CDR1 is MSHET and CDR2 is SYDVDS. The V and J ends lost 0 bases and 0 bases respectively, with 7 bases between them. The DNA read from the CDR3 is TGTGCTAGCAGTTTATCGACATTTAACCAAGACACCCAGTAC. It encodes CASSLSTFNQDTQY. The full CDR3 protein is CASSLSTFNQDTQYF.

On this clone: Any gene name here is a mouse gene name. The missing CDR3 end, 1 residue past where the read stops, is filled in from the germline J gene. This sequence joins TRBV15 and TRBJ1-5; no definite D call. This CDR3 contains 12 residues. Germline CDR1 is SGHND and CDR2 is FRSKSL. Trimming stripped 6 bases from V and 0 bases from J, with 3 bases between. CDR3 DNA (partial): TGTGCCAGCAGGGGTAACAACCAGGCTCCGCTT. Encoded protein: CASRGNNQAPL. The whole CDR3 reads CASRGNNQAPLF.

Remarks on this clone: Genes here carry mouse names. Read data end 1 residue before the CDR3 end; the end is taken from the germline J gene. The rearrangement uses TRBV16 and TRBJ1-1; D gene uncertain. Trimming stripped 5 bases from V and 6 bases from J, with 7 bases between. The V gene's germline CDR1 is SGHSA and CDR2 FRNQAP. CDR3 length: 11 amino acids. The sequenced part of the CDR3 DNA is TGTGCAAGCAGCCCCCAGCCAGAAGTCTTC. It yields the protein CASSPQPEVF. The whole CDR3 protein is CASSPQPEVFF.

Turning to this clone: Gene names and germline match the mouse. The DNA ends 1 residue before the CDR3 does, and the rest of the CDR3 is filled in from the germline J gene. The chain uses TRBV23 and TRBJ1-4; the DNA was not compared with TRBD1, the D call given in the table. The CDR3 covers 14 residues. The germline gives CDR1 KGHTA, CDR2 FQNQQP. Incomplete CDR3 DNA: TGCTCCAGCAGTCAAACAGGTTCCAACGAAAGATTATTT. It codes for CSSSQTGSNERLF. The whole CDR3 protein reads CSSSQTGSNERLFF. Looking up the rest from reference TRBV23 and TRBJ1-4 gives the full variable domain: DAAVTQKPRYLIKMKGQEAEMKCIPEKGHTAVFWYQQKQSKELKFLIYFQNQQPLDQIDMVKERFSAVCPSSSLCSLGIRTCEAEDSALYLCSSSQTGSNERLFFGHGTKLSVL.

About this clone itself: Each gene name is a mouse one. The read stops 1 residue short of the end of the CDR3; the missing end is completed from the germline J gene. The J gene is TRBJ1-1, the V gene TRBV16, with 7 bases lining up with TRBD1. CDR3 length: 14 amino acids. The V gene's germline CDR1 is SGHSA and CDR2 FRNQAP. V lost 0 bases and J lost 6; bases outside the gene matches: 4. CDR3 in amino acids: CASSLEGGGAEVFF. The sequenced CDR3 bases are TGTGCAAGCAGCTTAGAAGGAGGGGGCGCAGAAGTCTTC.

Regarding this clone: Gene names are the mouse ones. The read ends 1 residue before the CDR3 terminus; that terminus is restored from the germline J gene. The V call is TRBV26, the J call TRBJ1-1; TRBD1 is a possible D gene (6 bases). The CDR3 covers 14 residues. From germline, CDR1 is KGHPV and CDR2 FQNQEV (reference sequence). Trimming took 4 bases from V and 0 from J, leaving 9 bases between them. CDR3 amino acids: CASSRTAANTEVFF. The covered CDR3 bases are TGTGCCAGCAGTCGGACAGCCGCAAACACAGAAGTCTTC.

This clone was picked up a small number of times. The gene symbols are mouse symbols. The read ends 1 residue shy of where the CDR3 ends; the end is completed using the germline J gene. The rearrangement joins TRBV1 to TRBJ2-7; D may be TRBD1 (6 bases). This CDR3 has 12 residues. CDR1 and CDR2 from the germline V gene are NSQYPW and LRSPGD (reference sequence). Trimming left V 3 bases short and J 4 bases short, with 7 bases between. The CDR3 DNA, read in part, is TGCACCTGCAGTGCCGGACAGTATGAACAGTAC. Its protein is CTCSAGQYEQY. The whole CDR3 protein is CTCSAGQYEQYF.

Details on this clone: Mouse gene names and germline throughout. The read ends 1 residue shy of where the CDR3 ends; the end is completed using the germline J gene. This chain connects TRBV12-2 to TRBJ2-1, with TRBD2 identical over 10 bases. CDR1 and CDR2 from the germline V gene are SGHLS and HYDKME. With V trimmed by 0 bases and J by 1 base, 2 bases remained unmatched. This CDR3 spans 16 amino acids. CDR3 bases read: TGTGCCAGCTCTCTCGGACTGGGGGCGAACTATGCTGAGCAGTTC. This gives the protein CASSLGLGANYAEQF. The full CDR3 is CASSLGLGANYAEQFF.

Notes on this clone: Genes and germline are mouse. Read data end 1 residue before the CDR3 end; the end is taken from the germline J gene. The chain combines TRBV5 with TRBJ1-3; 8 bases agree with TRBD1. This CDR3 is 16 amino acids long. Germline V gene sequence: CDR1 LGHNA, CDR2 YNLKQL (reference sequence). With 3 bases clipped from V and 3 bases from J, the junction kept 7 bases outside the gene matches. The covered CDR3 bases are TGTGCCAGCAGCCACCTTCCGGGACAGGATGGAAATACGCTCTAT. Protein product: CASSHLPGQDGNTLY. The whole CDR3 sequence reads CASSHLPGQDGNTLYF.

Note on this clone: Gene names are mouse gene names. The CDR3 end lies 1 residue beyond the end of the read and is filled in from the germline J gene. The rearrangement uses TRBV13-1 and TRBJ2-5; 7 bases are shared with TRBD2. J was trimmed by 1 base and V by 5 bases; bases with no gene match: 4. CDR3 length equals 14 residues. Germline V gene data show CDR1 as NSHNY and CDR2 as SYGAGN. The covered CDR3 bases are TGTGCCAGCAGCGTCACTGGGGACCAAGACACCCAGTAC. It encodes CASSVTGDQDTQY. The full CDR3 reads CASSVTGDQDTQYF.

Worth noting for this clone: Gene names and germline match the mouse. The missing CDR3 end, 1 residue past where the read stops, is filled in from the germline J gene. The chain carries TRBV26 and TRBJ1-1; no firm D call. CDR1 and CDR2 (germline): KGHPV, FQNQEV (reference sequence). Deletions cut 1 base from V and 8 bases from J, with 8 bases between. This CDR3 region has 12 residues. CDR3 DNA (partial): TGTGCCAGCAGTCTGTTCAGGAACGAAGTCTTC. Its translation is CASSLFRNEVF. The entire CDR3 reads CASSLFRNEVFF.

As to this clone: The listed genes are named as in mouse. From the germline J gene comes the end of the CDR3, since the read stops 1 residue before it. The chain joins TRBV15 to TRBJ2-2; the D gene is possibly TRBD1 (6 bases). CDR1 and CDR2 from the germline V gene are SGHND and FRSKSL. CDR3 length equals 15 residues. Between the trimmed V and J ends, which lost 5 bases and 1 base, there was a span of 11 bases. CDR3: CASSPDSKNTGQLYF. The sequenced part of the CDR3 DNA is TGTGCCAGCAGTCCGGACAGTAAAAACACCGGGCAGCTCTAC.

In the case of this clone: Germline and genes: mouse. Sequencing ends 1 residue short of the CDR3 end; the germline J gene provides the rest. The chain combines TRBV3 with TRBJ2-4; D gene uncertain. Germline V gives CDR1 SNHLY, CDR2 FYNGKV (reference sequence). CDR3 size: 11 residues. The germline V and J ends were trimmed by 2 bases and 6 bases, with 3 bases remaining between them. CDR3 residues: CASSLSNTLYF. The sequenced CDR3 bases are TGTGCCAGCAGCTTATCCAACACCTTGTAC.

Remarks on this clone: Gene names follow the mouse nomenclature. The DNA read from the CDR3 is TGTGCCAGCAGCTTTTCGGGGGACACCCAGTAC. Translated, it gives CASSFSGDTQY. The CDR3 reads in full as CASSFSGDTQYF. V gene TRBV4 combines with J gene TRBJ2-5; D is ambiguous. Sequencing ends 1 residue short of the CDR3 end; the germline J gene provides the rest. The CDR3 consists of 12 residues. V was clipped by 4 bases and J by 6 bases, with 8 bases between them. CDR1 and CDR2 from the germline V gene are LGHDT and YNNKQL (reference sequence).

A remark on this clone: Germline and genes here are mouse. The read is 1 residue too short to cover the CDR3 end, so that end is filled in from the germline J gene. The rearrangement joins TRBV12-1 to TRBJ2-5; D is unresolved. This CDR3 spans 14 amino acids. Deletions cut 2 bases from V and 0 bases from J, with 8 bases between. The germline V gene encodes CDR1 SGHSN and CDR2 HYEKVE. The sequenced CDR3 bases are TGTGCCAGCTCTCCTAGGGTTAACCAAGACACCCAGTAC. It translates to CASSPRVNQDTQY. The complete CDR3 protein is CASSPRVNQDTQYF.

This clone was detected only a few times. Gene names and germline match the mouse. Sequencing ends 1 residue short of the CDR3 end; the germline J gene provides the rest. This chain joins TRBV13-3 and TRBJ2-4; D is unresolved. Trimming took off 5 bases at V and 6 bases at J, with 7 bases between the two ends. From germline, CDR1 is NNHDY and CDR2 SYVADS. This CDR3 has 11 residues. The CDR3 here is CASRKDNTLYF. The DNA read from the CDR3 is TGTGCCAGCAGAAAGGACAACACCTTGTAC.